The rows below give T cell receptor beta chains drawn from one sample of a study of T cell responses to AZD1222 COVID-19 vaccine. Using immunoSEQ multiplex PCR, the repertoire was profiled, and TCRdb retains in-frame clones only, with some absent. The data show about 100,000 clones, around 89% seen once. Source: peripheral blood, taken on day 0 of AZD1222 vaccination. Receptor source: an adult in good health. CDR3s include the opening cysteine and the closing phenylalanine or tryptophan. The order of the fields is V gene, D gene, J gene, clone size, CDR3 DNA, CDR3 protein. A D gene is named only where the DNA matches it firmly. Only some rows state a clone size, as once, few, many or a class for expanded clones.

>TRBV5-1|NA|TRBJ1-1|NA
TGCGCCAGCAGCTTGGGGATGAACACTGAAGCTTTCTTT
CASSLGMNTEAFF
>TRBV3-1/TRBV3-2|TRBD1|TRBJ1-3|NA
TGTGCCAGCAGCCGCAAACAGGGGGCTGGAAACACCATATATTTT
CASSRKQGAGNTIYF
>TRBV27|NA|TRBJ1-1|NA
TGTGCCAGCAGCCAAAGAACCCAGAACACTGAAGCTTTCTTT
CASSQRTQNTEAFF
>TRBV5-1|TRBD1|TRBJ1-2|NA
TGCGCCAGCAGCACGGGTGGGACAGGGGGCCCTAGTGGTGGCTACACCTTC
CASSTGGTGGPSGGYTF
>TRBV6-1|NA|TRBJ1-1|NA
TGTGCCAGCAGTGAAGTTGAGATCATGAACACTGAAGCTTTCTTT
CASSEVEIMNTEAFF
>TRBV30|NA|TRBJ1-1|NA
TGTGCCTGGAACTGGGTCACTGAAGCTTTCTTT
CAWNWVTEAFF
>TRBV24-1|NA|TRBJ2-7|NA
TGTGCCACCAGTGATGGCGCGGGACCCTCCTACGAGCAGTACTTC
CATSDGAGPSYEQYF
>TRBV13|TRBD1|TRBJ1-6|NA
TGTGCCAGCAGCTTAGACAGGGGTAGGTCACCCCTCCACTTT
CASSLDRGRSPLHF
>TRBV28|NA|TRBJ1-3|once
TGTGCCAGCAGTCCTCAACAGGCCTCCTCTGGAAACACCATATATTTT
CASSPQQASSGNTIYF
>TRBV6-2/TRBV6-3|TRBD1|TRBJ1-2|NA
TGTGCCAGCAGTTATCTTCAGGGGGCAACTGGCTACACCTTC
CASSYLQGATGYTF
>TRBV28|NA|TRBJ1-2|NA
TGTGCCAGCAGCCAGCCAGGGGTAAACTATGGCTACACCTTC
CASSQPGVNYGYTF
>TRBV6-5|NA|TRBJ1-2|NA
TGTGCCAGCACCGCTTTCCGAGACGGCTACACCTTC
CASTAFRDGYTF
>TRBV28|TRBD1|TRBJ1-5|NA
TGTGCCAGCAGGACAGGGTGGCAGCAGCCCCAGCATTTT
CASRTGWQQPQHF
>TRBV7-9|NA|TRBJ1-5|NA
TGTGCCAGCAGCTCCGGGGATCAGCCCCAGCATTTT
CASSSGDQPQHF
>TRBV30|TRBD1|TRBJ2-1|NA
TGTGCCTGGAGTTATGGGACAGGGGGATACAATGAGCAGTTCTTC
CAWSYGTGGYNEQFF
>TRBV27|TRBD1|TRBJ1-5|NA
TGTGCCAGCTCGAGACAGGGAGATTACCAGCCCCAGCATTTT
CASSRQGDYQPQHF
>TRBV7-8|NA|TRBJ2-1|NA
TGTGCCAGCAGCCGGGACTCCGGCGAGCAGTTCTTC
CASSRDSGEQFF
>TRBV5-1|NA|TRBJ2-3|NA
TGCGCCAGCAGCTTGGGGGGGTTCGCAGATACGCAGTATTTT
CASSLGGFADTQYF
>TRBV4-3|NA|TRBJ2-1|NA
TGCGCCAGCAGCCAAGGCGATGAGCAGTTCTTC
CASSQGDEQFF
>TRBV7-6|TRBD1|TRBJ1-1|NA
TGTGCCAGCAGCTGGGGGGGACAGGGGATGACTGAAGCTTTCTTT
CASSWGGQGMTEAFF
>TRBV27|NA|TRBJ1-2|NA
TGTGCCAGCAGTCCTTTTTCGGGGGACGGCTACACCTTC
CASSPFSGDGYTF
>TRBV27|NA|TRBJ1-6|NA
TGTGCCAGCAGTTTAAGAATCACCTATAATTCACCCCTCCACTTT
CASSLRITYNSPLHF
>TRBV6-1|NA|TRBJ1-1|once
TGTGCCAGCAGTGAAGGACAGGAGAACACTGAAGCTTTCTTT
CASSEGQENTEAFF
>TRBV24-1|TRBD1|TRBJ2-2|NA
TGTGCCACCAGTGGGGACAGGGGGGGCATCTCGAACACCGGGGAGCTGTTTTTT
CATSGDRGGISNTGELFF
>TRBV30|TRBD1|TRBJ1-1|NA
TGTGCCTGGAGTACTCAAGACAGGGGAGAAGCTTTCTTT
CAWSTQDRGEAFF
>TRBV7-2|TRBD2|TRBJ2-1|NA
TGTGCCAGCAGCTTAGATGGTAGACTAGCGGTCTACAATGAGCAGTTCTTC
CASSLDGRLAVYNEQFF
>TRBV7-2|TRBD2|TRBJ2-7|NA
TGTGCCAGCAGCATACCGCTAGCGGGAGGGCTATACGAGCAGTACTTC
CASSIPLAGGLYEQYF
>TRBV28|NA|TRBJ1-4|once
TGTGCCAGCAGTTCAGGTACAACTAATGAAAAACTGTTTTTT
CASSSGTTNEKLFF
>TRBV5-4|NA|TRBJ2-3|NA
TGTGCCGGCCTAAAGCGAGGAACAGATACGCAGTATTTT
CAGLKRGTDTQYF
>TRBV6-2/TRBV6-3|NA|TRBJ1-4|NA
TGTGCCAGCAGCCCCTCGTTGGGGGGGGTGACTAATGAAAAACTGTTTTTT
CASSPSLGGVTNEKLFF
>TRBV15|NA|TRBJ1-1|NA
TGTGCCACCAGCAGTGCCCAAGGGGGCACTGAAGCTTTCTTT
CATSSAQGGTEAFF
>TRBV9|TRBD1|TRBJ2-7|NA
TGTGCCAGCAGCCCGTGGACAGGGGGGGACGAGCAGTACTTC
CASSPWTGGDEQYF
>TRBV5-8|TRBD1|TRBJ1-5|NA
TGTGCCAGCAGCCCGGACAGGGGGTACACACAGCCCCAGCATTTT
CASSPDRGYTQPQHF
>TRBV3-1/TRBV3-2|TRBD2|TRBJ2-3|NA
TGTGCCAGCAGCCAAGAAGGGAGGGGTACGCAGTATTTT
CASSQEGRGTQYF
>TRBV7-9|NA|TRBJ1-4|NA
TGTGCCAGCAGCTTGTGGGGGGATGAAAAACTGTTTTTT
CASSLWGDEKLFF
>TRBV2|NA|TRBJ1-2|NA
TGTGCCAGCAGTGAAGCAGGGGCCGGCTATGGCTACACCTTC
CASSEAGAGYGYTF
>TRBV5-5|NA|TRBJ1-1|NA
TGTGCCAGCAGCTTGCATTACGGACAGAGGCAAGAAGCTTTCTTT
CASSLHYGQRQEAFF
>TRBV5-1|NA|TRBJ1-1|NA
TGCGCCAGCAGCTTGACAGGACTCAATGAAGCTTTCTTT
CASSLTGLNEAFF
>TRBV28|TRBD2|TRBJ2-2|NA
TGTGCCAGCAGTCCCTTTAAAACCGAACCGGGACTAGGGGTAAGGGCCGGGGAGCTGTTTTTT
CASSPFKTEPGLGVRAGELFF
>TRBV7-8|TRBD1|TRBJ1-1|NA
TGTGCCAGCAGCTTCCCTGACAGGGATCGCGGGGGAGCTTTCTTT
CASSFPDRDRGGAFF
>TRBV6-2/TRBV6-3|NA|TRBJ2-1|NA
TGTGCCAGCAGTTACTCGACTGAGACAAATGAGCAGTTCTTC
CASSYSTETNEQFF
>TRBV5-4|NA|TRBJ1-3|NA
TGTGCCAGCACGAGGGCCGGCGCTGGAAACACCATATATTTT
CASTRAGAGNTIYF
>TRBV19|NA|TRBJ1-2|NA
TGTGCCAGTAAGGGGATTGGGACCAGGTATGGCTACACCTTC
CASKGIGTRYGYTF
>TRBV30|NA|TRBJ1-1|NA
TGTGCCTGGACAGACCCGGGACTGCGGACTGAAGCTTTCTTT
CAWTDPGLRTEAFF